Each of the 2 T cell receptor beta chains below was sequenced from the same sample in a study of T cells after yellow fever vaccination. From the 5' RACE reads, TCRdb called clonotypes with MiXCR, one entry per CDR3 protein. This sample has hundreds of thousands of distinct CDR3 sequences, with about 13% found just once. The specimen was PBMCs, collected on the day of the yellow fever booster vaccination. The receptors here all came from a man aged 25 to 40 who received the YFV17D yellow fever vaccine.

The rearrangement links TRBV11-3 to TRBJ2-1, with 8 bases fitting TRBD2. This CDR3 is built from 14 residues. Germline V gene lookup returns CDR1 SGHNT and CDR2 YENEEA. The V gene end was trimmed by 4 bases and the J gene end by 7 bases; junction bases not matched to a gene: 6. In DNA form, the CDR3 reads TGTGCCAGCAGCTCTAGAGGACTAGCTAATGAGCAGTTCTTC. Protein sequence: CASSSRGLANEQFF.

The sample holds a few counts of this clonotype. This chain links TRBV7-9 with TRBJ2-3, with no clear D. Trimming removed 5 bases from V and 4 bases from J, with 7 bases in between. The CDR3 runs to 12 residues. Germline assignment: CDR1 SEHNR and CDR2 FQNEAQ (reference sequence). CDR3 in amino acids: CASSHAADTQYF. CDR3 in DNA: TGTGCCAGCAGCCACGCAGCAGATACGCAGTATTTT.